This T cell receptor (beta chain) was obtained from a study of post-analysis software for immune sequencing data. Study-level information: In terms of disease course, relapsing-remitting, secondary progressive and progressive-relapsing multiple sclerosis were included.

Germline V CDR1 and CDR2: MGHRA, YSYEKL. This CDR3 spans 15 amino acids. V shed 4 bases and J 5 bases; nucleotides not matched to a gene: 7. The TCR beta cDNA libraries carried unique molecular identifiers. When about 0.95 to 10 million T cells were used, they gave around 500,000 cDNA molecules. TCRdb re-called the PCR reads with MiXCR, one entry per CDR3 protein. The sample consists of about 570,000 distinct CDR3 sequences, approximately 34% of them appearing once. This clonotype was observed many times. Its antigen is as yet unknown. Broader study findings: People with multiple sclerosis had a significantly lower normalized Chao1 diversity than controls did. Roughly five TRBV segments appeared more often in patients than in controls, and TRBV5-6, TRBV5-1 and TRBV20-1 were among these. Strong co-clustering by F measure was evident for samples that had been prepared in the same batch.

This clonotype was sampled from a girl under 18 with multiple sclerosis. The material sequenced was blood. The chain links TRBV4-1 to TRBJ2-1; 8 nucleotides match TRBD1. In DNA form, the CDR3 reads TGCGCCAGCAGCCTAGGACAGGGTGGGGACAATGAGCAGTTCTTC. Amino acid sequence: CASSLGQGGDNEQFF.